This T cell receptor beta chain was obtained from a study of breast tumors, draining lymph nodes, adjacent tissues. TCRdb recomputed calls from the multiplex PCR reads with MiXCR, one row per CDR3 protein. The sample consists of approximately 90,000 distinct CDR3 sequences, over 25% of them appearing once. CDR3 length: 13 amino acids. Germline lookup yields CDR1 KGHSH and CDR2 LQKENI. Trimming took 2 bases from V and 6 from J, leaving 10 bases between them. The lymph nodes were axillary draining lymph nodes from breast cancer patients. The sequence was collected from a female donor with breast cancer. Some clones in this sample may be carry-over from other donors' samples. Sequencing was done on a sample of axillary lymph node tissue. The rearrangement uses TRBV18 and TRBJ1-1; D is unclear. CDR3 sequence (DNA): TGTGCCAGCTCACCAAGAGGGATCGCTGAAGCTTTCTTT. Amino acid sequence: CASSPRGIAEAFF.